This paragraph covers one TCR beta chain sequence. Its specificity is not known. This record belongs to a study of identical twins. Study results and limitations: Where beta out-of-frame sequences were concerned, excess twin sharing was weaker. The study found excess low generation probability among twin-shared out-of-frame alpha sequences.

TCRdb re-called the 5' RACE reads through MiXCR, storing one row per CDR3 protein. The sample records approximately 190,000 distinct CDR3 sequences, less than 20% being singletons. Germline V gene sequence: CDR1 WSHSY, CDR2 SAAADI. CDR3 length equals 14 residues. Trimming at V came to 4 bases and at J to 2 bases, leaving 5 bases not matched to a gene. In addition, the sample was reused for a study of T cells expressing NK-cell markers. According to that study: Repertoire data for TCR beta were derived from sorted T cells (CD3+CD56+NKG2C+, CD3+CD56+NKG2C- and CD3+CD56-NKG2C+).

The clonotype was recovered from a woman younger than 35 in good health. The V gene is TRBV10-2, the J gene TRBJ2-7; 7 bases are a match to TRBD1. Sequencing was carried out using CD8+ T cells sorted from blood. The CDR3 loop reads CASSGGDRAYEQYF. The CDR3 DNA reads TGCGCCAGCAGTGGAGGGGACAGAGCCTACGAGCAGTACTTC.